The rows below give T cell receptor beta chains drawn from one sample of a study of T cell repertoires in cytomegalovirus infection. TCRdb ran MiXCR on the reads and lists one entry per CDR3 protein. The sample consists of nearly 450,000 distinct CDR3 sequences, 25% to 40% of them appearing once. Source material: PBMCs. The receptors were gathered from a human donor in good health (CMV status not recorded). Some clones in this sample may be carry-over from other donors' samples. Both conserved end residues are part of each CDR3. Fields, in order: D gene, clone size, J gene, V gene, CDR3 DNA, CDR3 protein. The D gene is left open where the match is weak. Clone size is not always given. Where it is, it says once, few, many or a class for expanded clones.

d_call: -; clone_size: -; j_call: TRBJ2-5; v_call: TRBV7-8; cdr3_nt: TGTGCCAGCAGCCGGTATAGCCAAGAGACCCAGTACTTC; cdr3_aa: CASSRYSQETQYF
d_call: TRBD1; clone_size: -; j_call: TRBJ2-3; v_call: TRBV12-5; cdr3_nt: TGTGCTAGTGGTAGGGGGACAGTCACAGATACGCAGTATTTT; cdr3_aa: CASGRGTVTDTQYF
d_call: -; clone_size: many; j_call: TRBJ1-5; v_call: TRBV7-8; cdr3_nt: TGTGCCAGCAGCGTTATGATTTTCCCAGGCGACAATCAGCCCCAGCATTTT; cdr3_aa: CASSVMIFPGDNQPQHF
d_call: TRBD1; clone_size: -; j_call: TRBJ1-1; v_call: TRBV29-1; cdr3_nt: TGCAGCGGACAGGGAGGTGGGACTGAAGCTTTCTTT; cdr3_aa: CSGQGGGTEAFF
d_call: -; clone_size: -; j_call: TRBJ1-2; v_call: TRBV7-2; cdr3_nt: TGTGCCAGCAGCTTAGTGAGAGGGCTAGGTGGCTACACCTTC; cdr3_aa: CASSLVRGLGGYTF
d_call: TRBD1; clone_size: -; j_call: TRBJ2-7; v_call: TRBV20-1; cdr3_nt: TGCAGTGCTGGAGGACAGGCTGGCTACTACGAGCAGTACTTC; cdr3_aa: CSAGGQAGYYEQYF
d_call: TRBD1; clone_size: -; j_call: TRBJ1-5; v_call: TRBV12-3/TRBV12-4; cdr3_nt: TGTGCCAGCAGCCGTCGGATTGGGACAGGGGACTCCAATCAGCCCCAGCATTTT; cdr3_aa: CASSRRIGTGDSNQPQHF
d_call: -; clone_size: many; j_call: TRBJ1-5; v_call: TRBV2; cdr3_nt: TGTGCCAGCAGTGAAAACAGTCTACCCAATCAGCCCCAGCATTTT; cdr3_aa: CASSENSLPNQPQHF
d_call: -; clone_size: -; j_call: TRBJ1-1; v_call: TRBV7-9; cdr3_nt: TGTGCCAGCAGCGGGGAGCAGGGAGTAGGCACTGAAGCTTTCTTT; cdr3_aa: CASSGEQGVGTEAFF
d_call: TRBD2; clone_size: few; j_call: TRBJ2-7; v_call: TRBV19; cdr3_nt: TGTGCCAGTAGTCCTCAGCGGGGGACCACCTACGAGCAGTACTTC; cdr3_aa: CASSPQRGTTYEQYF
d_call: TRBD1; clone_size: many; j_call: TRBJ1-5; v_call: TRBV7-2; cdr3_nt: TGTGCCAGCAGCTTAGAGGCGACAGGGGTTAATCAGCCCCAGCATTTT; cdr3_aa: CASSLEATGVNQPQHF
d_call: -; clone_size: few; j_call: TRBJ1-2; v_call: TRBV27; cdr3_nt: TGTGCCAGCAGACCGACGCGGGGCTATGGCTACACCTTC; cdr3_aa: CASRPTRGYGYTF
d_call: -; clone_size: -; j_call: TRBJ2-2; v_call: TRBV19; cdr3_nt: TGTGCCAGTACCCAGGGGCCCGCGAACACCGGGGAGCTGTTTTTT; cdr3_aa: CASTQGPANTGELFF
d_call: -; clone_size: -; j_call: TRBJ2-7; v_call: TRBV29-1; cdr3_nt: TGCAGCGTTGGCAGCCTCTCCTACGAGCAGTACTTC; cdr3_aa: CSVGSLSYEQYF
d_call: TRBD1; clone_size: -; j_call: TRBJ1-2; v_call: TRBV5-1; cdr3_nt: TGCGCCAGCAGCCTAGGACAGGGTGGTCTTTGGAACTATGGCTACACCTTC; cdr3_aa: CASSLGQGGLWNYGYTF
d_call: TRBD1; clone_size: few; j_call: TRBJ1-1; v_call: TRBV2; cdr3_nt: TGTGCCAGCAGTAGACAGGGGGTAAGATTAGCTGAAGCTTTCTTT; cdr3_aa: CASSRQGVRLAEAFF
d_call: TRBD1; clone_size: -; j_call: TRBJ2-1; v_call: TRBV5-4; cdr3_nt: TGTGCCAGCAGCACCGAGGGGGCGGTGGGCTCCTACAATGAGCAGTTCTTC; cdr3_aa: CASSTEGAVGSYNEQFF
d_call: -; clone_size: few; j_call: TRBJ1-1; v_call: TRBV7-6; cdr3_nt: TGTGCCAGCAGCTTCTCCCCCGGGAGGGTCACTGAAGCTTTCTTT; cdr3_aa: CASSFSPGRVTEAFF
d_call: TRBD1; clone_size: -; j_call: TRBJ2-7; v_call: TRBV6-8; cdr3_nt: TGTGCCAGCAGTCGTTCATCCGGGACAGGGCTTTCCTACGAGCAGTACTTC; cdr3_aa: CASSRSSGTGLSYEQYF
d_call: TRBD1; clone_size: -; j_call: TRBJ1-2; v_call: TRBV12-3/TRBV12-4; cdr3_nt: TGTGCCAGCAGAGACAGGGGCCACTATGGCTACACCTTC; cdr3_aa: CASRDRGHYGYTF
d_call: -; clone_size: few; j_call: TRBJ1-1; v_call: TRBV2; cdr3_nt: TGTGCCAGCAGTTTGTCAGGTGAAGCTTTCTTT; cdr3_aa: CASSLSGEAFF
d_call: -; clone_size: -; j_call: TRBJ1-6; v_call: TRBV7-6; cdr3_nt: TGTGCCAGCAGCTTAGCGATAGGCTCACCCCTCCACTTT; cdr3_aa: CASSLAIGSPLHF
d_call: -; clone_size: -; j_call: TRBJ2-3; v_call: TRBV7-8; cdr3_nt: TGTGCCAGCAGCTTAGGACAGGAAACAGATACGCAGTATTTT; cdr3_aa: CASSLGQETDTQYF
d_call: -; clone_size: many; j_call: TRBJ1-5; v_call: TRBV7-8; cdr3_nt: TGTGCCAGCAGCTTAGACAGGGCTTATAGCAATCAGCCCCAGCATTTT; cdr3_aa: CASSLDRAYSNQPQHF
d_call: TRBD1; clone_size: -; j_call: TRBJ2-5; v_call: TRBV6-5; cdr3_nt: TGTGCCAGCAGTCCCGGGACAGGGGGTAGGACCCAGTACTTC; cdr3_aa: CASSPGTGGRTQYF
d_call: -; clone_size: -; j_call: TRBJ2-1; v_call: TRBV28; cdr3_nt: TGTGCCAGCAGTTTATGGAACGGGGGTAACAATGAGCAGTTCTTC; cdr3_aa: CASSLWNGGNNEQFF
d_call: TRBD1; clone_size: -; j_call: TRBJ2-7; v_call: TRBV4-2; cdr3_nt: TGTGCCAGCAGCCAAGGAGAGGGACAGGGTAATATCCCCTACGAGCAGTACTTC; cdr3_aa: CASSQGEGQGNIPYEQYF
d_call: TRBD2; clone_size: few; j_call: TRBJ2-3; v_call: TRBV19; cdr3_nt: TGTGCCAGTACCGCGGGACTAGCGAGCCGGACAGATACGCAGTATTTT; cdr3_aa: CASTAGLASRTDTQYF
d_call: TRBD1; clone_size: few; j_call: TRBJ2-7; v_call: TRBV4-1; cdr3_nt: TGCGCCAGCAGCCCCGACAGGGCCCTGCAGTACTTC; cdr3_aa: CASSPDRALQYF
d_call: -; clone_size: many; j_call: TRBJ1-5; v_call: TRBV7-8; cdr3_nt: TGTGCCAGCAGCTTAGCTACTGGTCAGCCCCAGCATTTT; cdr3_aa: CASSLATGQPQHF
d_call: TRBD2; clone_size: -; j_call: TRBJ2-1; v_call: TRBV20-1; cdr3_nt: TGCAGTGCTAATATAGCGGGGGGTCTCTATCAGCAGTTCTTC; cdr3_aa: CSANIAGGLYQQFF
d_call: -; clone_size: few; j_call: TRBJ2-1; v_call: TRBV6-2/TRBV6-3; cdr3_nt: TGTGCCAGCAGTTACAGGGATGCCTCCTACAATGAGCAGTTCTTC; cdr3_aa: CASSYRDASYNEQFF
d_call: TRBD1; clone_size: many; j_call: TRBJ2-3; v_call: TRBV7-8; cdr3_nt: TGTGCCAGCAGCTACCCCCGGACAGGGGATCAGGCAGATACGCAGTATTTT; cdr3_aa: CASSYPRTGDQADTQYF
d_call: -; clone_size: -; j_call: TRBJ2-7; v_call: TRBV10-2; cdr3_nt: TGCGCCAGCAGTGAACCCCAGGGTAGAGCCTACGAGCAGTACTTC; cdr3_aa: CASSEPQGRAYEQYF
d_call: -; clone_size: many; j_call: TRBJ2-5; v_call: TRBV7-9; cdr3_nt: TGTGCCAGCAGCTCACTCGGGACCATCCAAGAGACCCAGTACTTC; cdr3_aa: CASSSLGTIQETQYF
d_call: -; clone_size: few; j_call: TRBJ2-1; v_call: TRBV12-3/TRBV12-4; cdr3_nt: TGTGCCAGCAGTTGGGGACCCCCTGACATTGAGCAGTTCTTC; cdr3_aa: CASSWGPPDIEQFF
d_call: -; clone_size: -; j_call: TRBJ2-7; v_call: TRBV2; cdr3_nt: TGTGCCAGCAGGCCAGGGTTTGGCGAGCAGTACTTC; cdr3_aa: CASRPGFGEQYF
d_call: TRBD2; clone_size: few; j_call: TRBJ2-1; v_call: TRBV28; cdr3_nt: TGTGCCAGCAGGGAGACGGGGGGGAGCTCCTACAATGAGCAGTTCTTC; cdr3_aa: CASRETGGSSYNEQFF
d_call: TRBD2; clone_size: -; j_call: TRBJ2-3; v_call: TRBV19; cdr3_nt: TGTGCCAGTAGTATTCGGGGGGTTGATACGCAGTATTTT; cdr3_aa: CASSIRGVDTQYF
d_call: -; clone_size: -; j_call: TRBJ2-7; v_call: TRBV7-2; cdr3_nt: TGTGCCAGCCGCTCCTTTTGTGGACTCTACGAGCAGTACTTC; cdr3_aa: CASRSFCGLYEQYF
d_call: TRBD1; clone_size: few; j_call: TRBJ2-5; v_call: TRBV12-3/TRBV12-4; cdr3_nt: TGTGCCAGCAGTTTCACCGGGACAGGGGGCCTTAAGACCCAGTACTTC; cdr3_aa: CASSFTGTGGLKTQYF
d_call: TRBD1; clone_size: many; j_call: TRBJ2-7; v_call: TRBV12-3/TRBV12-4; cdr3_nt: TGTGCCAGCAGTTTGACAGGGGGCGGCTACGAGCAGTACTTC; cdr3_aa: CASSLTGGGYEQYF
d_call: TRBD2; clone_size: -; j_call: TRBJ2-5; v_call: TRBV12-3/TRBV12-4; cdr3_nt: TGTGCCAGCAGTTTAGACGGACTAGCAGAGACCCAGTACTTC; cdr3_aa: CASSLDGLAETQYF
d_call: TRBD1; clone_size: -; j_call: TRBJ1-2; v_call: TRBV25-1; cdr3_nt: TGTGCCAGCAGTGAATATACGGGAAAAACCGGGACAGCTTATGGCTACACCTTC; cdr3_aa: CASSEYTGKTGTAYGYTF
d_call: TRBD2; clone_size: many; j_call: TRBJ2-3; v_call: TRBV7-2; cdr3_nt: TGTGCCAGCAGCTTAGGGGTCCTAGCGGGGGGCCGTACAGATACGCAGTATTTT; cdr3_aa: CASSLGVLAGGRTDTQYF
d_call: TRBD2; clone_size: many; j_call: TRBJ2-1; v_call: TRBV7-8; cdr3_nt: TGTGCCAGCAGCGGCCGGGACTACCTCAACAATGAGCAGTTCTTC; cdr3_aa: CASSGRDYLNNEQFF
d_call: TRBD2; clone_size: few; j_call: TRBJ2-3; v_call: TRBV20-1; cdr3_nt: TGCAGTGCTTCACTAGCGCCTAGCACAGATACGCAGTATTTT; cdr3_aa: CSASLAPSTDTQYF
d_call: -; clone_size: many; j_call: TRBJ2-5; v_call: TRBV7-8; cdr3_nt: TGTGCCAGCAGCGAAAAGCTTCAAGAGACCCAGTACTTC; cdr3_aa: CASSEKLQETQYF
d_call: TRBD1; clone_size: few; j_call: TRBJ1-4; v_call: TRBV5-5; cdr3_nt: TGTGCCAGCAGCTTGAATCGACCGGGACAGGGGCGGGAAAAACTGTTTTTT; cdr3_aa: CASSLNRPGQGREKLFF
d_call: TRBD1; clone_size: few; j_call: TRBJ2-3; v_call: TRBV7-2; cdr3_nt: TGTGCCAGCAGCTTCGAAAACCACCCGACAGGGGGGAGCACAGATACGCAGTATTTT; cdr3_aa: CASSFENHPTGGSTDTQYF
d_call: TRBD1; clone_size: few; j_call: TRBJ1-2; v_call: TRBV4-3; cdr3_nt: TGCGCCAGCAGCGACAGGGACTATGGCTACACCTTC; cdr3_aa: CASSDRDYGYTF
d_call: -; clone_size: few; j_call: TRBJ2-3; v_call: TRBV2; cdr3_nt: TGTGCCAGCAGTGTCCCAGACAGGCCTCAAGTCGCAGATACGCAGTATTTT; cdr3_aa: CASSVPDRPQVADTQYF
d_call: TRBD1; clone_size: many; j_call: TRBJ1-6; v_call: TRBV11-2; cdr3_nt: TGTGCCAGCAGCCGGGACAGTCTGTGGTCCTATAATTCACCCCTCCACTTT; cdr3_aa: CASSRDSLWSYNSPLHF
d_call: -; clone_size: -; j_call: TRBJ1-5; v_call: TRBV27; cdr3_nt: TGTGCCCTAAGATCTGGACACGACAATCAGCCCCAGCATTTT; cdr3_aa: CALRSGHDNQPQHF
d_call: -; clone_size: few; j_call: TRBJ2-2; v_call: TRBV3-1; cdr3_nt: TGTGCCAGCAGCCCGCGGCCCCTGACCGGGGAGCTGTTTTTT; cdr3_aa: CASSPRPLTGELFF
d_call: -; clone_size: few; j_call: TRBJ2-5; v_call: TRBV11-2; cdr3_nt: TGTGCCAGCAGCCCCTACCCGGACAGCCAAGAGACCCAGTACTTC; cdr3_aa: CASSPYPDSQETQYF